A selection of T cell receptor beta chains follows, all from one sample in a study of shared clonotypes between healthy human individuals. Assay used: immunoSEQ multiplex PCR; TCRdb lists only in-frame clones, some missing. This sample has a few million clones, with about 94% found just once. The sample comprised naive CD8+ T cells from PBMCs. The receptors originated from a young man in good health. Some clones in this sample may be carry-over from other donors' samples. CDR3s include the opening cysteine and the closing phenylalanine or tryptophan. A D gene is named only where the DNA matches it firmly.

v_gene,d_gene,j_gene,CDR3aa,CDR3nt
TRBV5-1,TRBD1,TRBJ2-7,CASSHGQGGSYEQYF,TGCGCCAGCAGCCACGGACAGGGGGGTTCCTACGAGCAGTACTTC
TRBV5-1,.,TRBJ1-1,CASSLRGLPRTDTEAFF,TGCGCCAGCAGCTTGAGGGGACTGCCAAGGACGGACACTGAAGCTTTCTTT
TRBV4-2,.,TRBJ2-2,CASQLSAGWNTGELFF,TGTGCCAGCCAACTGTCGGCAGGCTGGAACACCGGGGAGCTGTTTTTT
TRBV29-1,TRBD1,TRBJ1-2,CSAWTGGRYGYTF,TGCAGCGCCTGGACAGGAGGAAGGTATGGCTACACCTTC
TRBV19,.,TRBJ2-1,CASSIKRLSYNEQFF,TGTGCCAGTAGTATAAAAAGGCTCTCCTACAATGAGCAGTTCTTC
TRBV28,.,TRBJ2-2,CASSWRFSGQRELFF,TGTGCCAGCAGCTGGCGATTTTCCGGTCAACGGGAGCTGTTTTTT
TRBV28,.,TRBJ2-7,CASRRTPGLLIIGEQYF,TGTGCCAGCAGACGAACTCCGGGACTCCTCATTATTGGCGAGCAGTACTTC
TRBV19,TRBD2,TRBJ2-1,CASNEAGAGNEQFF,TGTGCCAGTAATGAAGCGGGGGCGGGCAATGAGCAGTTCTTC
TRBV5-6,.,TRBJ2-7,CASSFMLSGPREQYF,TGTGCCAGCAGCTTTATGCTTTCAGGGCCGCGGGAGCAGTACTTC
TRBV5-5,TRBD2,TRBJ2-7,CASPPLAGDYEQYF,TGTGCCAGCCCCCCGCTAGCGGGAGACTACGAGCAGTACTTC
TRBV29-1,.,TRBJ2-7,CSVEGPDYEQYF,TGCAGCGTTGAAGGGCCGGATTACGAGCAGTACTTC